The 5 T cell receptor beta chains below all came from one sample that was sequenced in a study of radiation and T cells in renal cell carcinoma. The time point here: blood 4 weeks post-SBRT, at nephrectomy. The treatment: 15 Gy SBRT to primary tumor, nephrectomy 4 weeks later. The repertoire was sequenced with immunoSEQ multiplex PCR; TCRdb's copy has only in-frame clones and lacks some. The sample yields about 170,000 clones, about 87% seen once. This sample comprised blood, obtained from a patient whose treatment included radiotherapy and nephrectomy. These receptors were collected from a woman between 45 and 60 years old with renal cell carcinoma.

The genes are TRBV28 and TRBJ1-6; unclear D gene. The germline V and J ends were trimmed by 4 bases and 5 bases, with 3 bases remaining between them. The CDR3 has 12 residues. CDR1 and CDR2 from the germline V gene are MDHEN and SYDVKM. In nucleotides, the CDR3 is TGTGCCAGCAGTTCGAATAATTCACCCCTCCACTTT. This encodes CASSSNNSPLHF.

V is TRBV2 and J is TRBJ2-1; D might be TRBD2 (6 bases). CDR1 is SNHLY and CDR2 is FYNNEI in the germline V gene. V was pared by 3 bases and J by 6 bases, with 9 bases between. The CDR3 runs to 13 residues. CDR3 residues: CASSESGGNEQFF. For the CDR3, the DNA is TGTGCCAGCAGTGAGTCCGGGGGCAATGAGCAGTTCTTC. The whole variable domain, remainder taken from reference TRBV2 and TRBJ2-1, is EPEVTQTPSHQVTQMGQEVILRCVPISNHLYFYWYRQILGQKVEFLVSFYNNEISEKSEIFDDQFSVERPDGSNFTLKIRSTKLEDSAMYFCASSESGGNEQFFGPGTRLTVL.

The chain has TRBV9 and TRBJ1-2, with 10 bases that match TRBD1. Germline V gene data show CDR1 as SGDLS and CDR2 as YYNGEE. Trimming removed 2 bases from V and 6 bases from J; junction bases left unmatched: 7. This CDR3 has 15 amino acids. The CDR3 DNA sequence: TGTGCCAGCAGCGTCACCGGGACAGGGGACCATGGCTACACCTTC. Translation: CASSVTGTGDHGYTF.

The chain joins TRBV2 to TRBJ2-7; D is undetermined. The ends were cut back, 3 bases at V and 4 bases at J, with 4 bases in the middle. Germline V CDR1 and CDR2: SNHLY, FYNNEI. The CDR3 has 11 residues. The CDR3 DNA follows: TGTGCCAGCAGTGATGATTACGAGCAGTACTTC. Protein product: CASSDDYEQYF.

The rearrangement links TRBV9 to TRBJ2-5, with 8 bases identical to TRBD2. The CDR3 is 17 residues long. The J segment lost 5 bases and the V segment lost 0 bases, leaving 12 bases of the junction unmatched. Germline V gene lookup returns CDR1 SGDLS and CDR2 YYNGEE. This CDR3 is CASSVGVAGLNGETQYF. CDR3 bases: TGTGCCAGCAGCGTAGGAGTAGCGGGACTGAACGGGGAGACCCAGTACTTC.